The table lists the clone carrying this TCR beta chain with a count of one. Sequencing used immunoSEQ multiplex PCR; TCRdb keeps in-frame clones, though not all of them. The sample shows 45,000 or so clones, around 83% of them seen only once. This sample was included in a study of OX40 agonist ivuxolimab in advanced cancers. The CDR3 is 13 amino acids. The germline V gene encodes CDR1 SGDLS and CDR2 YYNGEE. Trimming took 4 bases from V and 6 from J, leaving 13 bases between them. The chain joins TRBV9 to TRBJ1-2, with a tentative D call TRBD1 (6 bases). The receptor was derived from an adult with an advanced solid tumor such as melanoma, head and neck, liver or kidney cancer. The specimen comprised CD4+ or CD8+ T cells sorted from blood, sampled in a trial of the OX40 agonist ivuxolimab. The DNA for the CDR3 is TGTGCCAGCAGCCCCGGACAGAGGGATGGCTACACCTTC. Amino acid sequence: CASSPGQRDGYTF.